The source of this T cell receptor beta chain is a study of TIL therapy for anti-PD-1-resistant metastatic lung cancer. Study information: Half of patients were current or former smokers. Median tumor mutation burden was 1.5 mutations per megabase.

CDR3 length equals 15 residues. V shed 4 bases and J shed 0 bases, with 13 bases lying between them. Germline CDR1 reads MNHEY; CDR2 reads SVGAGI. The libraries were made with immunoSEQ v3. Survey-level samples got 1.5 million to 2 million read pairs; deep-level samples got about 5-6.5 million. The method was immunoSEQ multiplex PCR; TCRdb's version includes in-frame clones alone and lacks a portion of them. This table holds about 21,000 clones, 70% to 85% found once. The sample's time point: pre-treatment sample, taken before nivolumab and TIL therapy. Enrollment ran from October 2017 to January 2020.

The sample was blood, taken at baseline. The chain combines TRBV6-5 with TRBJ2-7; no clear D gene. The TCR originated in a person aged 25-85 years with non-small cell lung cancer. In DNA form, the CDR3 reads TGTGCCAGCAGTTCCGGGCGAGCTAGCTCCTACGAGCAGTACGTC. Its protein is CASSSGRASSYEQYV.